A single sample is the source of the 3 T cell receptor beta chains below, sequenced in a study of T cell responses to AZD1222 COVID-19 vaccine. TCRdb's copy holds only in-frame clones and misses some; the assay was immunoSEQ multiplex PCR. The table records under 150,000 clones, around 91% of them present only once. Sample: peripheral blood, taken 28 days after the second AZD1222 dose. These receptors all stem from an adult who received the AZD1222 COVID-19 vaccine.

The CDR3 loop reads CASSPYLRGGYTF. The CDR3 DNA reads TGTGCCAGCAGTCCCTACCTTCGGGGGGGCTACACCTTC. The chain links TRBV3-1 (or the pseudogene TRBV3-2) to TRBJ1-2, with a tentative D call TRBD1 (5 bases). Between the trimmed V and J ends, which lost 6 bases and 8 bases, there was a span of 16 bases. CDR3 size: 13 residues. The germline gives CDR1 LGHDT, CDR2 YNNKEL (reference sequence).

The chain couples TRBV7-9 to TRBJ1-5; D is unclear. CDR3 length: 13 residues. Trimming pared 8 bases from V and 0 bases from J, leaving 8 bases between. The germline V gene has CDR1 SEHNR and CDR2 FQNEAQ (reference sequence). Here the CDR3 DNA reads TGTGCCAGCTCTGGGTTTAGCAATCAGCCCCAGCATTTT. It yields the protein CASSGFSNQPQHF.

The CDR3 here is CASSLGRGNSPLHF. In DNA form, the CDR3 reads TGTGCCAGCAGCTTGGGCAGGGGTAATTCACCCCTCCACTTT. The J gene is TRBJ1-6, the V gene TRBV7-9, with D tentatively TRBD1 (6 bases). This CDR3 spans 14 amino acids. Trimming removed 3 bases from V and 6 bases from J, with 9 bases in between. The germline CDR1 and CDR2 sequences are SEHNR and FQNEAQ (reference sequence).